This entry lists 12 T cell receptor beta chains sequenced from one sample in a study of cytomegalovirus exposure and HLA in healthy donors. The PCR ran on 60 Vbeta and 13 Jbeta primers. The repertoire was sequenced with immunoSEQ multiplex PCR; TCRdb's copy has only in-frame clones and lacks some. The sample includes about 150,000 clones, 65% to 85% seen only once; the top ten take about 3%. Specimen: PBMCs. The receptor source for this set is a man in his late teens or twenties in good health and CMV-seronegative.

V and J are TRBV10-3 and TRBJ2-3; no clear D. Trimming stripped 11 bases from V and 0 bases from J, with 12 bases between. CDR3 size: 13 residues. CDR1 and CDR2 (germline): ENHRY, SYGVKD. The CDR3 sequence: CASATPSTDTQYF. DNA for the CDR3: TGTGCCTCCGCGACACCTAGCACAGATACGCAGTATTTT.

This chain joins TRBV19 and TRBJ1-2; D remains unclear. CDR1 LNHDA and CDR2 SQIVND come from the germline V gene (reference sequence). V lost 7 bases to trimming and J lost 1 base, with 4 bases between them. The length of the CDR3 is 11 residues. CDR3 residues: CASTDNYGYTF. In DNA form, the CDR3 reads TGTGCCAGTACAGATAACTATGGCTACACCTTC.

CDR3 in DNA: TGTGCCAGCAGCCAGGAGGGACTAGCGGGGTTCAATGAGCAGTTCTTC. This translates into CASSQEGLAGFNEQFF. The chain couples TRBV5-5 to TRBJ2-1, with 13 bases lining up with TRBD2. The germline CDR1 and CDR2 sequences are SGHKS and YYEKEE (reference sequence). The CDR3 is 16 amino acids. Germline trimming cut 4 bases from V and 6 bases from J; bases unmatched to any gene: 7.

In its sample, this clone was seen once. CDR3 nucleotide sequence: TGTGCCAGCAGGTCTCAGGGGGCTGGGGCCAACGTCCTGACTTTC. This encodes CASRSQGAGANVLTF. J is TRBJ2-6 and V is TRBV5-6, with 7 bases matching TRBD1. The CDR3 has 15 residues. Germline lookup yields CDR1 SGHDT and CDR2 YYEEEE. After removal of 5 bases from V and 2 bases from J, the junction contained 4 bases not matched to a gene.

The chain links TRBV6-5 to TRBJ2-7, with D perhaps TRBD1 (6 bases). V was shortened by 5 bases and J by 3 bases, with 11 bases between the two germline ends. The CDR3 is 13 residues long. Looked up from germline, CDR1 is MNHEY and CDR2 is SVGAGI. The CDR3 DNA is TGTGCCAGCAGTGGCACAGGGAACTACGAGCAGTACGTC. This sequence encodes CASSGTGNYEQYV.

This CDR3 is CASSYHRSGNTIYF. The CDR3, as DNA: TGTGCCAGCAGTTACCACAGGTCTGGAAACACCATATATTTT. This chain links TRBV6-5 with TRBJ1-3, with TRBD1 as a possible D gene (5 bases). From germline, CDR1 is MNHEY and CDR2 SVGAGI. The CDR3 extends over 14 amino acids. Trimming removed 2 bases from V and 1 base from J, with 6 bases in between.

This clone was seen a handful of times. The genes are TRBV18 and TRBJ1-1, with D perhaps TRBD1 (5 bases). Germline V gene sequence: CDR1 KGHSH, CDR2 LQKENI. The V end was cut by 6 bases, the J end by 0 bases, with 11 bases between. The CDR3 has 14 residues. The chain's CDR3 is CASSPDSMNTEAFF. DNA for the CDR3: TGTGCCAGCTCTCCTGACAGCATGAACACTGAAGCTTTCTTT.

The chain uses TRBV5-1 and TRBJ1-4; 8 bases fit TRBD1. Germline CDR1 is SGHRS and CDR2 is YFSETQ. V lost 4 bases and J lost 8; bases outside the gene matches: 19. The CDR3 length is 18 residues. CDR3 loop: CASSLPPSAGGASEKLFF. The DNA for the CDR3 is TGCGCCAGCAGCCTTCCCCCGTCGGCAGGGGGCGCTTCAGAAAAACTGTTTTTT.

As concerns this clone: This specimen includes other DNA sequences encoding the same CDR3. The V gene is TRBV9, the J gene TRBJ2-2; 7 bases agree with TRBD1. The CDR3 is 17 residues long. Germline V gives CDR1 SGDLS, CDR2 YYNGEE. The V segment lost 4 bases and the J segment 8 bases; nucleotides outside the gene matches: 17. Here the CDR3 DNA reads TGTGCCAGCAGCCCAGGGGGAGCGTCACTTGCGGGTGGGGAGCTGTTTTTT. Its protein is CASSPGGASLAGGELFF. The full variable domain, in which reference TRBV9 and TRBJ2-2 provide the parts outside the CDR3, is DSGVTQTPKHLITATGQRVTLRCSPRSGDLSVYWYQQSLDQGLQFLIQYYNGEERAKGNILERFSAQQFPDLHSELNLSSLELGDSALYFCASSPGGASLAGGELFFGEGSRLTVL.

This chain links TRBV6-6 with TRBJ1-4, with no clear D. Germline V gene data show CDR1 as MNHNY and CDR2 as SVGAGI (reference sequence). Trimming removed 5 bases from V and 8 bases from J, with 18 bases in between. The CDR3 is made up of 15 amino acids. The CDR3, as DNA: TGTGCCAGCAGTGATCGACAAAGAAGATACGAAAAACTGTTTTTT. This sequence encodes CASSDRQRRYEKLFF.

The DNA of the CDR3 is TGCAGTGCTAGGGACGACTACGAGCAGTACGTC. It translates to CSARDDYEQYV. The chain recombines TRBV20-1 with TRBJ2-7; no clear D. The length of the CDR3 is 11 residues. CDR1 is DFQATT, CDR2 SNEGSKA, per germline (reference sequence). The ends were cut back, 3 bases at V and 3 bases at J, with 6 bases in the middle.

In its sample, this clone was seen a few times. V usage is TRBV4-1 and J usage is TRBJ2-7; 8 bases are shared with TRBD1. The germline gives CDR1 MGHRA, CDR2 YSYEKL. The CDR3 has 14 amino acids. Unmatched junction bases numbered 2, after V lost 1 base and J lost 3 bases. The CDR3 reads CASSQGTGIYEQYF. In DNA form, the CDR3 reads TGCGCCAGCAGCCAAGGGACAGGGATCTACGAGCAGTACTTC.